The 26 T cell receptor beta chains listed next were all sequenced from one sample in a study of blood T cell repertoires in COVID-19. TCRdb's table, derived via immunoSEQ multiplex PCR, lists solely in-frame clones and lacks some. The table includes fewer than 200,000 clones, 77% detected once. The sequencing sample was made of peripheral blood. The receptors derive from a man in his 70s with acute or convalescent COVID-19.

The V gene is TRBV25-1, the J gene TRBJ2-7; 8 bases are a match to TRBD1. This CDR3 region has 15 residues. CDR1 and CDR2 (germline): MGHDK, SYGVNS. Trimming at V came to 1 base and at J to 4 bases, leaving 6 bases not matched to a gene. The CDR3 DNA follows: TGTGCCAGCAGTGAATCCACGGACAGGGCATACGAGCAGTACTTC. Amino acid sequence: CASSESTDRAYEQYF.

The rearrangement uses TRBV4-1 and TRBJ1-2, with D unclear. This CDR3 comprises 15 residues. V lost 4 bases to trimming and J lost 8 bases, with 20 bases between them. Germline V gives CDR1 MGHRA, CDR2 YSYEKL. CDR3 bases: TGCGCCAGCAGCCCAGTAGTCCCGGATGAGGCCGGCTACACCTTC. Its protein is CASSPVVPDEAGYTF.

This clone was found many times. The CDR3 nucleotides read TGCGCCAGCAGCTCGCGACAGGGGGTCGACTACGAGCAGTACTTC. Translating gives CASSSRQGVDYEQYF. This chain joins TRBV5-1 and TRBJ2-7; 9 bases line up with TRBD1. J gave up 3 bases and V 3 bases, and 7 bases lay outside the gene matches. CDR3 length: 15 amino acids. From germline, CDR1 is SGHRS and CDR2 YFSETQ.

V is TRBV9 and J is TRBJ2-2, with 10 bases lining up with TRBD2. V shed 7 bases, J shed 6 bases, and the junction held 12 bases outside the gene matches. This CDR3 is built from 16 residues. In germline, CDR1 is SGDLS, CDR2 YYNGEE. CDR3 residues: CASAALAGELSGELFF. The CDR3 nucleotides are TGTGCCAGCGCGGCCCTAGCGGGAGAATTGTCCGGGGAGCTGTTTTTT. Combining the CDR3 with reference TRBV9 and TRBJ2-2 gives the whole variable domain DSGVTQTPKHLITATGQRVTLRCSPRSGDLSVYWYQQSLDQGLQFLIQYYNGEERAKGNILERFSAQQFPDLHSELNLSSLELGDSALYFCASAALAGELSGELFFGEGSRLTVL.

This clone was seen more than once but under ten times. The chain combines TRBV3-1 (or the pseudogene TRBV3-2) with TRBJ1-5; D uncertain. The length of the CDR3 is 14 residues. Deletions cut 3 bases from V and 0 bases from J, with 6 bases between. Per the germline V gene, CDR1 is LGHDT and CDR2 is YNNKEL (reference sequence). CDR3 sequence reads: CASSHLYSNQPQHF. CDR3 nucleotides: TGTGCCAGCAGCCATCTTTATAGCAATCAGCCCCAGCATTTT.

This chain connects TRBV4-1 to TRBJ2-2; D might be TRBD1 (5 bases). CDR3 length: 15 residues. CDR1 is MGHRA, CDR2 YSYEKL, per germline. Trimming removed 0 bases at V and 6 bases at J, with 11 bases between. The CDR3 bases are TGCGCCAGCAGCCAAGAGAGTAGCAGGGCCGGGGAGCTGTTTTTT. This gives the protein CASSQESSRAGELFF.

The chain employs TRBV5-1 and TRBJ1-5, with D hard to call. The germline CDR1 and CDR2 sequences are SGHRS and YFSETQ. V lost 5 bases and J lost 0, with 12 bases in between. CDR3 length: 15 amino acids. Here the CDR3 reads CASREAPYSNQPQHF. The CDR3 DNA is TGCGCCAGCAGAGAGGCACCTTATAGCAATCAGCCCCAGCATTTT.

The CDR3 DNA sequence: TGCGCCAGCAACGGACAGGGATGGCCTAACTATGGCTACACCTTC. It yields the protein CASNGQGWPNYGYTF. This sequence joins TRBV10-2 and TRBJ1-2; 8 bases map to TRBD1. J lost 0 bases, V lost 7 bases, and 7 bases had no gene match. CDR1 is WSHSY and CDR2 is SAAADI in the germline V gene. The CDR3 runs to 15 residues.

The rearrangement links TRBV15 to TRBJ2-6; no definite D call. V lost 0 bases and J 0 bases, leaving 9 bases between the germline ends. This CDR3 region has 17 residues. Germline CDR1 and CDR2: LNHNV and YYDKDF (reference sequence). The CDR3 DNA follows: TGTGCCACCAGCAGAGACGTGAGCCGCTCTGGGGCCAACGTCCTGACTTTC. Its protein product is CATSRDVSRSGANVLTF.

The chain couples TRBV6-2 or TRBV6-3 to TRBJ1-5, with 9 bases aligning to TRBD1. The CDR3 is 16 amino acids. CDR1 and CDR2 from the germline V gene are MNHEY and SVGEGT. With V trimmed by 0 bases and J by 5 bases, 5 bases remained unmatched. CDR3 in DNA: TGTGCCAGCAGTTACTCTTTGGACAGGGGCGATCAGCCCCAGCATTTT. This gives the protein CASSYSLDRGDQPQHF.

This clone was counted once. The chain joins TRBV13 to TRBJ2-2, with 9 nucleotides matching TRBD1. In germline, CDR1 is PRHDT, CDR2 FYEKMQ (reference sequence). V shed 5 bases, J shed 5 bases, and the junction held 9 bases outside the gene matches. The CDR3 totals 16 residues. The CDR3 loop reads CASSGGTGSYTGELFF. The CDR3 DNA reads as TGTGCCAGCAGCGGCGGGACAGGGAGTTATACCGGGGAGCTGTTTTTT.

A remark on this clone: An end of the junction does not agree with germline; a read error may underlie this. This chain links TRBV15 with TRBJ1-4; 8 nucleotides align to TRBD1. The CDR3 runs 12 residues. Germline CDR1 and CDR2: LNHNV and YYDKDF (reference sequence). CDR3 nucleotides: TGTGCCACCAGCTCGGGACAGGAAAAGCTGTTTTTT. It codes for CATSSGQEKLFF.

A word on this clone: Other DNA sequences in the sample encode the same CDR3. V gene TRBV5-4 combines with J gene TRBJ1-1; D is uncertain. V lost 5 bases to trimming and J lost 1 base, with 12 bases between them. Germline V gives CDR1 SGHNT, CDR2 YYREEE (reference sequence). The CDR3 loop spans 14 amino acids. CDR3 sequence (DNA): TGTGCCAGCAGTCGAGGGTTGGAGAACACTGAAGCTTTCTTT. Its translation: CASSRGLENTEAFF.

The V call is TRBV5-4, the J call TRBJ2-3; 9 positions match TRBD1. Losses at the gene ends were 4 bases for V and 3 bases for J; bases not matched to a gene: 6. This CDR3 comprises 15 residues. Germline V CDR1 and CDR2: SGHNT, YYREEE (reference sequence). The CDR3 reads CASSQRGQGTDTQYF. CDR3 in DNA: TGTGCCAGCAGCCAAAGAGGACAGGGGACAGATACGCAGTATTTT.

The chain carries TRBV30 and TRBJ1-5; D possibly corresponds to TRBD1 (6 bases). V lost 7 bases and J 2 bases, leaving 18 bases between the germline ends. The CDR3 is made up of 15 amino acids. Germline CDR1 and CDR2: GTSNPN and SVGIG (reference sequence). CDR3 coding DNA: TGTGCCTTAACTACAGGGTCAGGGGGCAATCAGCCCCAGCATTTT. It yields the protein CALTTGSGGNQPQHF.

The CDR3 DNA sequence: TGTGCCAGCAGTTCTGGCCCCCTGTCCTACAATGAGCAGTTCTTC. Its protein is CASSSGPLSYNEQFF. The genes are TRBV27 and TRBJ2-1, with unresolved D. Trimming stripped 4 bases from V and 1 base from J, with 11 bases between. This CDR3 contains 15 residues. CDR1 and CDR2 (germline): MNHEY, SMNVEV (reference sequence).

The chain combines TRBV19 with TRBJ1-4; TRBD1 matches at 7 bases. The CDR3 totals 14 residues. The trim removed 8 bases at V and 5 bases at J, leaving 8 bases unmatched. The germline V gene has CDR1 LNHDA and CDR2 SQIVND (reference sequence). The CDR3 loop is CASSRGTENEKLFF. The CDR3, as DNA: TGTGCCAGTTCCCGGGGGACAGAAAATGAAAAACTGTTTTTT.

The chain uses TRBV10-1 and TRBJ1-5; tentative D call: TRBD1 (5 bases). The CDR3 totals 13 residues. V was shortened by 6 bases and J by 5 bases, with 11 bases between the two germline ends. CDR1 and CDR2 (germline): WNHNN, SYGVQD (reference sequence). CDR3 DNA: TGCGCCAGCAGACCTGACAGCTATCAGCCCCAGCATTTT. Amino acids: CASRPDSYQPQHF.

The genes are TRBV7-9 and TRBJ2-7; 10 bases are a match to TRBD2. The V and J ends lost 5 bases and 2 bases, in that order; junction bases with no gene match: 6. This CDR3 spans 15 amino acids. Germline CDR1 SEHNR, CDR2 FQNEAQ (reference sequence). The CDR3 bases are TGTGCCAGCAGCGTTACTAGCGGGATACCCTACGAGCAGTACTTC. It codes for CASSVTSGIPYEQYF.

The CDR3 loop is CAISVGRVGYTF. CDR3 nucleotide sequence: TGTGCCATCAGTGTAGGGCGGGTTGGCTACACCTTC. The gene calls are TRBV10-3 and TRBJ1-2; D is unresolved. The CDR3 runs to 12 residues. Trimming shortened V by 4 bases and J by 7 bases, and 10 bases separated the two germline ends. The germline CDR1 and CDR2 sequences are ENHRY and SYGVKD.

The chain is built from TRBV30 and TRBJ1-4, with D tentatively TRBD1 (5 bases). Germline lookup yields CDR1 GTSNPN and CDR2 SVGIG (reference sequence). V was cut by 1 base and J by 5 bases, with 8 bases left in between. The CDR3 is made up of 13 amino acids. The CDR3 loop reads CAWSGRTNEKLFF. CDR3 nucleotide sequence: TGTGCCTGGAGTGGAAGGACAAATGAAAAACTGTTTTTT.

The chain combines TRBV6-2 or TRBV6-3 with TRBJ2-2; TRBD2 agrees at 9 bases. The CDR3 runs to 15 residues. Germline CDR1 and CDR2: MNHEY and SVGEGT. The V and J ends lost 6 bases and 7 bases, in that order; junction bases with no gene match: 9. The DNA for the CDR3 is TGTGCCAGCAGCCGTAGCGGGAGCGAGGGCGGGGAGCTGTTTTTT. Translation: CASSRSGSEGGELFF.

The chain has TRBV2 and TRBJ2-2; 7 nucleotides match TRBD2. J lost 2 bases, V lost 3 bases, and 6 bases had no gene match. From germline, CDR1 is SNHLY and CDR2 FYNNEI. The CDR3 runs 16 residues. CDR3 nucleotides: TGTGCCAGCAGTGACTATCTAGCGGTAAACACCGGGGAGCTGTTTTTT. This sequence encodes CASSDYLAVNTGELFF.

This chain links TRBV28 with TRBJ2-7; tentatively, D is TRBD2 (5 bases). The germline V and J ends were trimmed by 4 bases and 7 bases, with 17 bases remaining between them. The CDR3 contains 14 residues. Germline-derived CDR1 and CDR2 are MDHEN and SYDVKM. The CDR3 nucleotides read TGTGCCAGCAGTTCGGTACAAGTAGCGCGAGAGCAGTACTTC. Translating gives CASSSVQVAREQYF.

V and J are TRBV2 and TRBJ2-4; weak D call: TRBD2 (7 bases). Germline-derived CDR1 and CDR2 are SNHLY and FYNNEI. Trimming cost V 6 bases and J 0 bases, with 9 bases left between them. The CDR3 spans 14 residues. The chain's CDR3 is CASSGGLAKNIQYF. DNA for the CDR3: TGTGCCAGCAGCGGGGGGCTAGCCAAAAACATTCAGTACTTC.

This sequence joins TRBV4-1 and TRBJ1-1, with 9 bases aligning to TRBD1. V lost 4 bases to trimming and J lost 0 bases; unmatched junction nucleotides: 9. Germline V gene sequence: CDR1 MGHRA, CDR2 YSYEKL. The CDR3 totals 17 residues. The CDR3 coding sequence is TGCGCCAGCAGCCCGACCGGGACAGGGCTTATGAACACTGAAGCTTTCTTT. It codes for CASSPTGTGLMNTEAFF.